Listed here are 13 T cell receptor beta chains from one sample, sequenced in a study of blood T cell repertoires in COVID-19 (TCRdb year 2020). Libraries were constructed by the immunoSEQ multiplex PCR assay. Drawn from immuneACCESS, this table holds only the in-frame rearrangements with V and J called that TCRdb kept. Clones are partly lost; checked studies trace under half to an unresolved V gene and leave the rest unexplained. This sample is represented by roughly 130,000 clones; around 83% of them were singletons. Clones ranked in the top ten supply about 17% of the sample. Sequenced sample: peripheral blood. Source of these receptors: a woman in her 50s with acute or convalescent COVID-19.

The chain uses TRBV6-6 and TRBJ2-3, with D possibly matching TRBD1 (5 bases). Per germline, CDR1 MNHNY and CDR2 SVGAGI (reference sequence). V dropped 6 bases and J dropped 2 bases, with 9 bases sitting between them. There are 13 residues in the CDR3. The DNA of the CDR3 is TGTGCCAGCAGCGGACACCCCACAGATACGCAGTATTTT. Amino acid sequence: CASSGHPTDTQYF.

The chain carries TRBV9 and TRBJ2-1, with 8 bases aligning to TRBD2. The CDR3 covers 15 residues. Losses at the gene ends were 0 bases for V and 8 bases for J; bases not matched to a gene: 7. Germline V gives CDR1 SGDLS, CDR2 YYNGEE. CDR3 in amino acids: CASSVGPGGADEQFF. The CDR3 bases are TGTGCCAGCAGCGTAGGTCCGGGGGGGGCCGATGAGCAGTTCTTC.

The rearrangement links TRBV30 to TRBJ2-3; 7 nucleotides line up with TRBD2. J was trimmed by 5 bases and V by 4 bases; bases with no gene match: 12. CDR1 and CDR2 (germline): GTSNPN, SVGIG (reference sequence). The CDR3 spans 15 residues. The CDR3 region has the DNA TGTGCCTGGATGAAGCGGGGAGGCCAGGGAGATACGCAGTATTTT. It is translated as CAWMKRGGQGDTQYF.

The CDR3 protein is CASSTNRGGYGYTF. As DNA, the CDR3 is TGTGCCAGTAGTACAAATAGGGGCGGCTATGGCTACACCTTC. The rearrangement joins TRBV19 to TRBJ1-2, with TRBD1 as a possible D gene (5 bases). The CDR3 consists of 14 residues. In germline, CDR1 is LNHDA, CDR2 SQIVND (reference sequence). V lost 4 bases to trimming and J lost 4 bases, with 13 bases between them.

The V gene is TRBV7-9, the J gene TRBJ2-1, with TRBD2 matching 7 bases. After removal of 5 bases from V and 0 bases from J, the junction contained 10 bases not matched to a gene. Germline V gene data show CDR1 as SEHNR and CDR2 as FQNEAQ (reference sequence). The CDR3 totals 17 residues. The CDR3 region is CASSRPIAGSSYNEQFF. CDR3 nucleotide sequence: TGTGCCAGCAGCCGGCCGATAGCGGGTAGCTCCTACAATGAGCAGTTCTTC.

This clone was detected a few times. This chain links TRBV27 with TRBJ1-2; D gene uncertain. V was shortened by 8 bases and J by 4 bases, with 23 bases between the two germline ends. This CDR3 region has 16 residues. Germline CDR1 MNHEY, CDR2 SMNVEV (reference sequence). CDR3: CASGSWRHGPGYGYTF. Here the CDR3 DNA reads TGTGCCAGCGGGTCCTGGCGTCATGGGCCAGGCTATGGCTACACCTTC.

The rearrangement joins TRBV9 to TRBJ1-4, with D perhaps matching TRBD1 (6 bases). The V gene lost 2 bases and the J gene lost 3 bases, with 11 bases spanning the gap. Germline V gives CDR1 SGDLS, CDR2 YYNGEE. This CDR3 spans 15 amino acids. The CDR3 DNA reads as TGTGCCAGCAGCGTCCAGGACAGCTCTAATGAAAAACTGTTTTTT. Protein sequence: CASSVQDSSNEKLFF. Full variable domain (remainder filled in from reference TRBV9 and TRBJ1-4): DSGVTQTPKHLITATGQRVTLRCSPRSGDLSVYWYQQSLDQGLQFLIQYYNGEERAKGNILERFSAQQFPDLHSELNLSSLELGDSALYFCASSVQDSSNEKLFFGSGTQLSVL.

This clone was detected only a few times. Here the CDR3 DNA reads TGCAGCGTTGAACGGGGACAGGGAGATGGCTACACCTTC. Translated: CSVERGQGDGYTF. J is TRBJ1-2 and V is TRBV29-1; 9 bases fit TRBD1. The V gene's germline CDR1 is SQVTM and CDR2 ANQGSEA. With V trimmed by 2 bases and J by 6 bases, 4 bases remained unmatched. CDR3 length: 13 residues.

This chain joins TRBV19 and TRBJ1-6; no firm D call. Per the germline V gene, CDR1 is LNHDA and CDR2 is SQIVND (reference sequence). The CDR3 runs 17 residues. V lost 4 bases and J lost 0, with 13 bases in between. CDR3 residues: CASSTTDWSSYNSPLHF. CDR3 nucleotides: TGTGCCAGTAGTACCACGGACTGGAGCTCCTATAATTCACCCCTCCACTTT.

This clone has just a few counts. The chain has TRBV6-2 or TRBV6-3 and TRBJ1-1, with 9 bases lining up with TRBD1. CDR3 length: 16 amino acids. The J segment lost 4 bases and the V segment lost 2 bases, leaving 8 bases of the junction unmatched. Germline-derived CDR1 and CDR2 are MNHEY and SVGEGT. CDR3: CASSYSGTGQGTEAFF. In nucleotides, the CDR3 is TGTGCCAGCAGTTACAGTGGAACGGGACAGGGCACTGAAGCTTTCTTT.

V is TRBV5-1 and J is TRBJ2-7; TRBD1 matches 8 bases. Per the germline V gene, CDR1 is SGHRS and CDR2 is YFSETQ. The CDR3 sequence is 16 residues long. V was clipped by 0 bases and J by 3 bases; unmatched bases: 8. The CDR3 protein is CASSLDLSGTGYEQYF. CDR3 nucleotides: TGCGCCAGCAGCTTGGACTTGAGTGGGACAGGCTACGAGCAGTACTTC.

J is TRBJ2-3 and V is TRBV7-9; TRBD2 agrees at 9 bases. Unmatched junction bases numbered 2, after V lost 3 bases and J lost 1 base. The CDR3 covers 15 residues. Germline values: CDR1 SEHNR, CDR2 FQNEAQ (reference sequence). CDR3 bases: TGTGCCAGCAGCTTCGCGGGGGGGCGCACAGATACGCAGTATTTT. This translates into CASSFAGGRTDTQYF.

As DNA, the CDR3 is TGTGCCATATCTCCGGGACAGGGCGAAGCTAACTATGGCTACACCTTC. It yields the protein CAISPGQGEANYGYTF. J is TRBJ1-2 and V is TRBV10-3; 9 bases line up with TRBD1. CDR1 is ENHRY and CDR2 is SYGVKD in the germline V gene. The CDR3 contains 16 residues. V dropped 9 bases and J dropped 0; count of bases not matched to a gene: 11.